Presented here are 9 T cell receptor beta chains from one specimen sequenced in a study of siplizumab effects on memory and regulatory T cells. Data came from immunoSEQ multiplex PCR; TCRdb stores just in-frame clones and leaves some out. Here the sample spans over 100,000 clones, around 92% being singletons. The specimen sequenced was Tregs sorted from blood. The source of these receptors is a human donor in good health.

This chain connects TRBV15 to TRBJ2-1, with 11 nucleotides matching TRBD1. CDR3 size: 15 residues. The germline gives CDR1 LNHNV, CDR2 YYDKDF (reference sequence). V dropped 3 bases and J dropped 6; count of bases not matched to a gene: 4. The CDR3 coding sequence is TGTGCCACCAGCAGCCGGGACAGGGGGGGCAATGAGCAGTTCTTC. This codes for CATSSRDRGGNEQFF.

The CDR3 region is CASSLDGSYEQYF. The DNA for the CDR3 is TGTGCCAGCAGCTTAGACGGGTCCTACGAGCAGTACTTC. The chain has TRBV11-3 and TRBJ2-7; the D is unclear. CDR3 size: 13 residues. CDR1 is SGHNT and CDR2 is YENEEA in the germline V gene. V lost 0 bases and J lost 1, with 4 bases in between.

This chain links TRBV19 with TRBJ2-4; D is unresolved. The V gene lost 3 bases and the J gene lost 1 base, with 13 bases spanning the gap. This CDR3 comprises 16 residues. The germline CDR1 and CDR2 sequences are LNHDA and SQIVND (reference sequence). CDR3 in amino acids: CASSIGLTFAKNIQYF. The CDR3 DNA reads TGTGCCAGTAGTATCGGGCTAACCTTCGCCAAAAACATTCAGTACTTC.

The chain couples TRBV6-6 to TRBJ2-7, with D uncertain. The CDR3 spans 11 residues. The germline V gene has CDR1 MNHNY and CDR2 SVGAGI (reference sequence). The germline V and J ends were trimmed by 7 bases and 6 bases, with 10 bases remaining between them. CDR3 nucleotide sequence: TGTGCCAGCAAGGGCCCGTCCGAGCAGTACTTC. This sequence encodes CASKGPSEQYF.

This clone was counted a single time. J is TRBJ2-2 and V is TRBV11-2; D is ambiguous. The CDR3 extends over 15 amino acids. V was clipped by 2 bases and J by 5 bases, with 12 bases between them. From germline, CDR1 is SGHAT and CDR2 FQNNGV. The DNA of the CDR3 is TGTGCCAGCAGCTTACGTGACCGGCAGACCGGGGAGCTGTTTTTT. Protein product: CASSLRDRQTGELFF.

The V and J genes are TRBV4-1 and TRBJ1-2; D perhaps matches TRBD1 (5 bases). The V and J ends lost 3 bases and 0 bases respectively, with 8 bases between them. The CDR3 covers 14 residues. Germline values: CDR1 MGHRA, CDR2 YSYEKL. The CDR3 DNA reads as TGCGCCAGCAGCCAGCAGGGCCCTAACTATGGCTACACCTTC. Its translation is CASSQQGPNYGYTF.

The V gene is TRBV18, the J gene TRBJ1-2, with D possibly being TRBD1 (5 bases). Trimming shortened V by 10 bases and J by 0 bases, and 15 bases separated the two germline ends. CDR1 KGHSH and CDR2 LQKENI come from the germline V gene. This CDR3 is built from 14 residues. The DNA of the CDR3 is TGTGCCACCAAACAGGCTGTCGCTAACTATGGCTACACCTTC. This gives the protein CATKQAVANYGYTF.

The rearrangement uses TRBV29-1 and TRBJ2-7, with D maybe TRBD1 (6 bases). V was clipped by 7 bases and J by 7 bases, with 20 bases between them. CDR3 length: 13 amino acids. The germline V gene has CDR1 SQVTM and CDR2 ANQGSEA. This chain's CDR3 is CSAAGASGREQYF. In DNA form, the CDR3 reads TGCAGCGCCGCAGGGGCTTCGGGGCGTGAGCAGTACTTC.

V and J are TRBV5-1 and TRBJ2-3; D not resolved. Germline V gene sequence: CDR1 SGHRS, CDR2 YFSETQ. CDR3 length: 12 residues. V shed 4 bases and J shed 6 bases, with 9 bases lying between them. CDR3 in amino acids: CASSPQGDTQYF. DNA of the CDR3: TGCGCCAGCAGCCCCCAAGGGGATACGCAGTATTTT.